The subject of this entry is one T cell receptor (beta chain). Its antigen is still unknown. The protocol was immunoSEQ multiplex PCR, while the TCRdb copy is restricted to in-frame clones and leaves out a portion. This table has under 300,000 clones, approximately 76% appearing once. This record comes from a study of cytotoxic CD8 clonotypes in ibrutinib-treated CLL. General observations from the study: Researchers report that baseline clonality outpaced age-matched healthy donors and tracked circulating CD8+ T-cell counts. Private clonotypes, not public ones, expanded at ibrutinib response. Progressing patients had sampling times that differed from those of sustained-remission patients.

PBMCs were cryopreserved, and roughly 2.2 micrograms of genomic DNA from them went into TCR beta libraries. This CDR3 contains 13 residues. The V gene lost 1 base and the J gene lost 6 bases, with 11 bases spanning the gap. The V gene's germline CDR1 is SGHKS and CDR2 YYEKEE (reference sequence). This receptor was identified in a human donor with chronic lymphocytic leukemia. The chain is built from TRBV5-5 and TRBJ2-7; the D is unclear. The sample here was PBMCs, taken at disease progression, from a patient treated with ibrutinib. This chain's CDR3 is CASSLSQQSEQYF. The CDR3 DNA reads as TGTGCCAGCAGCTTGTCACAACAATCCGAGCAGTACTTC.